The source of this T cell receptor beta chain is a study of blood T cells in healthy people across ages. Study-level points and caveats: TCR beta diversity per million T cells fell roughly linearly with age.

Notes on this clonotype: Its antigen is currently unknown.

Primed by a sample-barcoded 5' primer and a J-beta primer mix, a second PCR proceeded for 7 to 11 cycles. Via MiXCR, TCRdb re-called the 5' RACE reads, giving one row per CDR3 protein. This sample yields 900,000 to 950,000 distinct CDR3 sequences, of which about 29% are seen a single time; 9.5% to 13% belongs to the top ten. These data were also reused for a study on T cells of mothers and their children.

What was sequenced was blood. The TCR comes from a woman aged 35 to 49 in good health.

The CDR3 protein is CSVDRGYSEAFF. The CDR3, as DNA: TGCAGCGTTGACAGGGGATACTCTGAAGCTTTCTTT. V is TRBV29-1 and J is TRBJ1-1, with D perhaps matching TRBD1 (6 bases). Trimming stripped 3 bases from V and 6 bases from J, with 11 bases between. The CDR3 contains 12 residues. CDR1 and CDR2 from the germline V gene are SQVTM and ANQGSEA.